A selection of T cell receptor beta chains follows, all from one sample in a study of human thymus T cells. Assay used: immunoSEQ multiplex PCR; TCRdb lists only in-frame clones, some missing. The repertoire holds tens of thousands of clones, with 95% as singletons. The material sequenced was thymus tissue. The receptors were sampled from a girl under three years old with a congenital heart defect but otherwise immunologically healthy. The CDR3 runs from the conserved cysteine through the conserved F or W. D genes are given only for firm matches. Some rows have no size entry. The others give once, few or many, or a class for an expanded clone.

d_call	v_call	j_call	clone_size	cdr3_nt	cdr3_aa
.	TRBV28	TRBJ2-7	.	TGTGCCAGCAGTTTCCGAACCCACTACGAGCAGTACTTC	CASSFRTHYEQYF
.	TRBV5-1	TRBJ1-2	.	TGCGCCAGCAGCTTAGGCGACAGATTATCCTATGGCTACACCTTC	CASSLGDRLSYGYTF
TRBD1	TRBV14	TRBJ2-7	.	TGTGCCAGCAGCTCCCGGGACAGCTCCTACGAGCAGTACTTC	CASSSRDSSYEQYF
.	TRBV19	TRBJ1-5	once	TGTGCCAGTAGTATCCCCTTGATCCCCACTCTCAATCAGCCCCAGCATTTT	CASSIPLIPTLNQPQHF
.	TRBV4-1	TRBJ1-1	few	TGCGCCAGCACCCCGACAGTGAACACTGAAGCTTTCTTT	CASTPTVNTEAFF
.	TRBV10-3	TRBJ2-5	.	TGTGCCATCAGTGAGGTTTCGGAGACCCAGTACTTC	CAISEVSETQYF
TRBD1	TRBV18	TRBJ2-7	.	TGTGCCAGCTCACCCCAGGGGGCGATGGAAGGATACGAGCAGTACTTC	CASSPQGAMEGYEQYF
TRBD2	TRBV7-8	TRBJ2-1	.	TGTGCCAGCAGCTTCGGGCTAGCGGGAGGTTGTGGACACTACAATGAGCAGTTCTTC	CASSFGLAGGCGHYNEQFF
.	TRBV7-2	TRBJ2-6	.	TGTGCCAGCAGCATTCCACGATCTGGGGCCAACGTCCTGACTTTC	CASSIPRSGANVLTF
.	TRBV27	TRBJ2-5	.	TGTGCCAGCAGTCCCGTCGGGGAGACCCAGTACTTC	CASSPVGETQYF
TRBD1	TRBV6-5	TRBJ2-3	.	TGTGCCAGCAGTTATCGGACAGGGGCAGATACGCAGTATTTT	CASSYRTGADTQYF
TRBD2	TRBV4-2	TRBJ2-1	.	TGTGCCAGCAGCCACCAGGCCACGCTGGGTAGCGGGAGAGCATTGAACTACAATGAGCAGTTCTTC	CASSHQATLGSGRALNYNEQFF
.	TRBV18	TRBJ2-5	.	TGTGCCAGCTCACGGGAAGAGACCCAGTACTTC	CASSREETQYF
TRBD2	TRBV7-2	TRBJ2-1	.	TGTGCCAGCAGCTTGCCTGGCGGGAGGGGAAATGAGCAGTTCTTC	CASSLPGGRGNEQFF
TRBD2	TRBV14	TRBJ2-1	.	TGTGCCAGCAGTTTACTAGCGGGATCTGTCAATGAGCAGTTCTTC	CASSLLAGSVNEQFF
.	TRBV2	TRBJ2-1	.	TGTGCCAGCAACGACCTTGCGGCGGGACCCCCGGAGGGCCCGCAGTTCTTC	CASNDLAAGPPEGPQFF
.	TRBV6-1	TRBJ2-1	once	TGTGCCATAGAGACTACCCACTACAATGAGCAGTTCTTC	CAIETTHYNEQFF
TRBD2	TRBV10-2	TRBJ2-5	.	TGCGCCAGCAGTGAGTCGTGCGGCGGGAGGCCAGAGACCCAGTACTTC	CASSESCGGRPETQYF
.	TRBV18	TRBJ2-5	.	TGTGCCAGCTCACCACCCTTGGTCGCGGGTGCCGTACCGGGCCAAGAGACCCAGTACTTC	CASSPPLVAGAVPGQETQYF